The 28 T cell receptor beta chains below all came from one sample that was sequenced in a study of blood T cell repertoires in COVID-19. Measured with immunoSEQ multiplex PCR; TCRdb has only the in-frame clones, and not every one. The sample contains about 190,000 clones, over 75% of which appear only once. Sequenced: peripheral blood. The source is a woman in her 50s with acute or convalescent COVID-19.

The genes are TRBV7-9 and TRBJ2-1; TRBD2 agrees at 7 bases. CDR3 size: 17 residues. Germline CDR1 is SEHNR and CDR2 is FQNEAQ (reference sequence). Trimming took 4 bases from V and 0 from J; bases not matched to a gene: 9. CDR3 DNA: TGTGCCAGCAGCTCCGCGAGCGGGGACCGCTCCTACAATGAGCAGTTCTTC. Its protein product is CASSSASGDRSYNEQFF.

CDR3 in amino acids: CASSLTGTLNTYTF. As DNA, the CDR3 is TGTGCCAGCAGTTTGACCGGGACACTCAACACCTACACCTTC. The chain uses TRBV28 and TRBJ1-2, with D perhaps matching TRBD1 (6 bases). Germline V lookup: CDR1 MDHEN, CDR2 SYDVKM. The CDR3 covers 14 residues. The V end lost 3 bases, the J end lost 10 bases, and 18 bases lay between the germline ends.

This chain's CDR3 is CASSQDTGPQHF. The DNA for the CDR3 is TGTGCCAGCAGCCAAGATACGGGACCCCAGCATTTT. The V and J genes are TRBV14 and TRBJ1-5; D unresolved. V dropped 0 bases and J dropped 10 bases, with 7 bases sitting between them. The CDR3 has 12 residues. Germline CDR1 SGHDN, CDR2 FVKESK.

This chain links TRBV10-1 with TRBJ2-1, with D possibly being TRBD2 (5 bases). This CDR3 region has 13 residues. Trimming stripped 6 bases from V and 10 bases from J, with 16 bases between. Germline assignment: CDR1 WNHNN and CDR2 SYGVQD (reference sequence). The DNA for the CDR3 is TGCGCCAGCAGCCCGCCGGGCAGGAGGGAGCAGTTCTTC. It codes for CASSPPGRREQFF.

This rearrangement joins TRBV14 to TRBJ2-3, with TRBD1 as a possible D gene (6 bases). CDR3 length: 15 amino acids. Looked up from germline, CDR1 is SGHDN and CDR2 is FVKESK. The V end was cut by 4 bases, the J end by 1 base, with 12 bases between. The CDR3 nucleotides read TGTGCCAGCAGCCCTCGGACAGCTCGCACAGATACGCAGTATTTT. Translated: CASSPRTARTDTQYF.

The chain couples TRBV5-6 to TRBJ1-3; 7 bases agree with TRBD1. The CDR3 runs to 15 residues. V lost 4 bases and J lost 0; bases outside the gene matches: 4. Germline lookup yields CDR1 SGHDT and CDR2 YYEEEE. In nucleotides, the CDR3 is TGTGCCAGCAGCCAGGGGGTTCTCTCTGGAAACACCATATATTTT. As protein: CASSQGVLSGNTIYF.

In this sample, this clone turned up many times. In nucleotides, the CDR3 is TGCGCCAGCAGCCAAGTTGTATGGCGACAGGGCCCCTACGAGCAGTACTTC. Its translation is CASSQVVWRQGPYEQYF. The chain employs TRBV4-1 and TRBJ2-7, with 7 bases identical to TRBD1. Germline values: CDR1 MGHRA, CDR2 YSYEKL. V lost 1 base, J lost 2 bases, and 11 bases stayed unmatched. This CDR3 is 17 amino acids long.

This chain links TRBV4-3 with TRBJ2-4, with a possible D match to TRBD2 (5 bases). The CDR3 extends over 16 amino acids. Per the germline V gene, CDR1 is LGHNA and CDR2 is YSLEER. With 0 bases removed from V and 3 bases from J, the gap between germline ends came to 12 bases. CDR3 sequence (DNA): TGCGCCAGCAGCCAAGATCTTGGAGGCATCAAAAACATTCAGTACTTC. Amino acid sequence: CASSQDLGGIKNIQYF.

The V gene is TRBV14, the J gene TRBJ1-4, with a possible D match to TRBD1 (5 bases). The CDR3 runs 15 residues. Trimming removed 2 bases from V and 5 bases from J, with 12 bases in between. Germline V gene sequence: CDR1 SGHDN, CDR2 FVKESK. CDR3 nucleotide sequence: TGTGCCAGCAGCCAAAATAGTCGGGGGAATGAAAAACTGTTTTTT. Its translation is CASSQNSRGNEKLFF.

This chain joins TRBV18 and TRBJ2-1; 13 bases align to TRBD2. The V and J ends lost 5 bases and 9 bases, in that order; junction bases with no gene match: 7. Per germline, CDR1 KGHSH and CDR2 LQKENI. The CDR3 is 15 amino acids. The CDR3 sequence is CASSEGLAGEIEQFF. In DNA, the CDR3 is TGTGCCAGCTCAGAAGGACTAGCGGGAGAGATTGAGCAGTTCTTC.

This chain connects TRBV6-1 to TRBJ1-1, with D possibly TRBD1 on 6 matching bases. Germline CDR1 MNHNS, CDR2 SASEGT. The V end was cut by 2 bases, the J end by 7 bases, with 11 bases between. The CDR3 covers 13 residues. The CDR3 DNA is TGTGCCAGCAGTGAAAGGGACATGAGTGAAGCTTTCTTT. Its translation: CASSERDMSEAFF.

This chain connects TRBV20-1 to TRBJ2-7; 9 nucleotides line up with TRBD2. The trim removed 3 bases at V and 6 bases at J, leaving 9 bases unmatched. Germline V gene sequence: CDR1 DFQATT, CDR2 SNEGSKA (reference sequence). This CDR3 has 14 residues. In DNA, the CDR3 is TGCAGTGCTAGTCGGCCTAGCGGGAACCCCGAGCAGTACTTC. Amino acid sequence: CSASRPSGNPEQYF.

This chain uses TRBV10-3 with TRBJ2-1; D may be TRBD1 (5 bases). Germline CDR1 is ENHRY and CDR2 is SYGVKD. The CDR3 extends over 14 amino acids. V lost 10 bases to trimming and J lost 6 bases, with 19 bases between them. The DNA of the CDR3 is TGTGCCACCGCCGCCCAAAGACAGACCAATGAGCAGTTCTTC. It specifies CATAAQRQTNEQFF.

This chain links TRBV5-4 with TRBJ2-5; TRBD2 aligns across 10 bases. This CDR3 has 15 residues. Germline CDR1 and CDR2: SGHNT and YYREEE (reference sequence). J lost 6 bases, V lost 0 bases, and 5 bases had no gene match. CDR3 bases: TGTGCCAGCAGCTTGGCCAGCGGGGGGGCAAAGACCCAGTACTTC. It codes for CASSLASGGAKTQYF.

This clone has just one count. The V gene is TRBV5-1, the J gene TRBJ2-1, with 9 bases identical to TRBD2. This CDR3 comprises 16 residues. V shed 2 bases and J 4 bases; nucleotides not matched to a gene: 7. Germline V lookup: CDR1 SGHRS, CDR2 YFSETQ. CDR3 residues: CASSFIAGALYNEQFF. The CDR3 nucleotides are TGCGCCAGCAGCTTTATAGCGGGAGCGCTTTACAATGAGCAGTTCTTC.

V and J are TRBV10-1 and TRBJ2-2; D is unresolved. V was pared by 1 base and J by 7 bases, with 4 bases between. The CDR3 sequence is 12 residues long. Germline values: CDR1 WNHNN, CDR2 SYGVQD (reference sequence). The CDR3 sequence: CASSEYYGELFF. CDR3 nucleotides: TGCGCCAGCAGTGAGTATTACGGGGAGCTGTTTTTT.

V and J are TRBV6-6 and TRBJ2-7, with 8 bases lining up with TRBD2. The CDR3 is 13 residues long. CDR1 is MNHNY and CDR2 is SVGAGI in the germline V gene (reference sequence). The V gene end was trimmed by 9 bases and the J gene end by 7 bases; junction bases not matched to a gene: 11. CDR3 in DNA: TGTGCCAGTAGCACGGGAGGGGATAGAGAGCAGTACTTC. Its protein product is CASSTGGDREQYF.

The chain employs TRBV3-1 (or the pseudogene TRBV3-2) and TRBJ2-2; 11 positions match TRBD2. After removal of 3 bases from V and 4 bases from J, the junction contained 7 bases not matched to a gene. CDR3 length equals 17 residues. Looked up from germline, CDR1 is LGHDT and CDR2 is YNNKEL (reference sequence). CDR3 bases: TGTGCCAGCAGCCAGGGGACTAGCGGTTATTCCACCGGGGAGCTGTTTTTT. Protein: CASSQGTSGYSTGELFF.

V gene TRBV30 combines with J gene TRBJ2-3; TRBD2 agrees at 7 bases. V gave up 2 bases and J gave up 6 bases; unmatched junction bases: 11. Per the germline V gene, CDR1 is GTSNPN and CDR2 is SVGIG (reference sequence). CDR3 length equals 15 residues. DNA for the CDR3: TGTGCCTGGAGTCCCGGACTAGGTCTAAGGGATACGCAGTATTTT. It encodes CAWSPGLGLRDTQYF.

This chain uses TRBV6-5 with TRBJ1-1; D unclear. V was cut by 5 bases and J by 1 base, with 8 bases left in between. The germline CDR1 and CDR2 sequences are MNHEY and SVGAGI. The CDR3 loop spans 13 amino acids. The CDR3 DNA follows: TGTGCCAGCAGTCGCGTTGGGAACACTGAAGCTTTCTTT. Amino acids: CASSRVGNTEAFF.

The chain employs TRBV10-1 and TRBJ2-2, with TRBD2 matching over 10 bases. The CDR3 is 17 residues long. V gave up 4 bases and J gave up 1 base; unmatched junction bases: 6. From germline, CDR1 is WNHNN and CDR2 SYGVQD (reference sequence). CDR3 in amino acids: CASSAYLAGGNTGELFF. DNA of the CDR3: TGCGCCAGCAGTGCCTACTTAGCGGGAGGGAACACCGGGGAGCTGTTTTTT.

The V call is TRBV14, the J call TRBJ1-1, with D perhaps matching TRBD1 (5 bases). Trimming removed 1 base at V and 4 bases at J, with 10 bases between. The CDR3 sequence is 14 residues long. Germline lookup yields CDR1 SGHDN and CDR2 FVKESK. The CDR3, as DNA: TGTGCCAGCAGCCAAGTCCAGGGTGGCACTGAAGCTTTCTTT. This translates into CASSQVQGGTEAFF. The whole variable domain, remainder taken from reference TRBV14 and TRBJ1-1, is EAGVTQFPSHSVIEKGQTVTLRCDPISGHDNLYWYRRVMGKEIKFLLHFVKESKQDESGMPNNRFLAERTGGTYSTLKVQPAELEDSGVYFCASSQVQGGTEAFFGQGTRLTVV.

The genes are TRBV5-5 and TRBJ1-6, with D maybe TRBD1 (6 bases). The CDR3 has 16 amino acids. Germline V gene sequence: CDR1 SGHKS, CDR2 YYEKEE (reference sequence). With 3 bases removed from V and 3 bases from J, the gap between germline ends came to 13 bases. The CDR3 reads CASSSSGAGYNSPLHF. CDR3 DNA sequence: TGTGCCAGCAGCTCTTCAGGGGCCGGCTATAATTCACCCCTCCACTTT.

This CDR3 is CASSFDRENYGYTF. For the CDR3, the DNA is TGCGCCAGCAGCTTTGACAGGGAGAACTATGGCTACACCTTC. This rearrangement joins TRBV5-1 to TRBJ1-2, with 7 bases identical to TRBD1. The germline V gene encodes CDR1 SGHRS and CDR2 YFSETQ. CDR3 length equals 14 residues. With V trimmed by 2 bases and J by 2 bases, 3 bases remained unmatched.

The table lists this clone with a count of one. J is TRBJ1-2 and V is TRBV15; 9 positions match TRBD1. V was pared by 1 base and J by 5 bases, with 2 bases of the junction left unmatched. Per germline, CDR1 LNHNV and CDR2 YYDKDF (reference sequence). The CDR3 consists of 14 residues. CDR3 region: CATSRAGQGYGYTF. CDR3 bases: TGTGCCACCAGCAGAGCAGGACAGGGGTATGGCTACACCTTC. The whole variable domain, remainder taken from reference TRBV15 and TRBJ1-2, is DAMVIQNPRYQVTQFGKPVTLSCSQTLNHNVMYWYQQKSSQAPKLLFHYYDKDFNNEADTPDNFQSRRPNTSFCFLDIRSPGLGDTAMYLCATSRAGQGYGYTFGSGTRLTVV.

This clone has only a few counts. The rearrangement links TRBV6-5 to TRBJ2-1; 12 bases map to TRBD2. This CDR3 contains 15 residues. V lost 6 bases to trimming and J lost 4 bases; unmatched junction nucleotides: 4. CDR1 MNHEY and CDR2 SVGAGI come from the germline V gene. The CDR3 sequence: CASRRTSGTYNEQFF. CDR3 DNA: TGTGCCAGCAGAAGGACTAGCGGGACTTACAATGAGCAGTTCTTC.

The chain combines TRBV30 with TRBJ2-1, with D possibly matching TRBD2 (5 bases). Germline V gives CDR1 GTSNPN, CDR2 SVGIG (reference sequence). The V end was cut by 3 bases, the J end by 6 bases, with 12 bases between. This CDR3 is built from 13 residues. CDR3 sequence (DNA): TGTGCCTGGAGGCCCCAGCGGCTCAATGAGCAGTTCTTC. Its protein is CAWRPQRLNEQFF. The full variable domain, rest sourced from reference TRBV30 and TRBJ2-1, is SQTIHQWPATLVQPVGSPLSLECTVEGTSNPNLYWYRQAAGRGLQLLFYSVGIGQISSEVPQNLSASRPQDRQFILSSKKLLLSDSGFYLCAWRPQRLNEQFFGPGTRLTVL.

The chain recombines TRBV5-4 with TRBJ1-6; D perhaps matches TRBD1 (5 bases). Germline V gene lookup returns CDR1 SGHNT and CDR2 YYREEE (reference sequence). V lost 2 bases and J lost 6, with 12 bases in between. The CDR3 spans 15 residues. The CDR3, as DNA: TGTGCCAGCAGCTTTAACAGCCAGGGTAATTCACCCCTCCACTTT. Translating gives CASSFNSQGNSPLHF. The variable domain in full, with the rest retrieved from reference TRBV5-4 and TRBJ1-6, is ETGVTQSPTHLIKTRGQQVTLRCSSQSGHNTVSWYQQALGQGPQFIFQYYREEENGRGNFPPRFSGLQFPNYSSELNVNALELDDSALYLCASSFNSQGNSPLHFGNGTRLTVT.